This T cell receptor (beta chain) was sequenced in a study of T cell changes during pregnancy in multiple sclerosis. Generated by immunoSEQ multiplex PCR, the TCRdb table keeps only in-frame clones and is missing some. The sample shows roughly 90,000 clones, about 93% of them seen only once. The sequences come from peripheral blood, collected in the first trimester of pregnancy. The clonotype originates from a female donor with multiple sclerosis, enrolled in a pregnancy study.

CDR3 loop: CASSDLPGNTGELFF. As DNA, the CDR3 is TGTGCCAGCAGCGATCTCCCCGGGAACACCGGGGAGCTGTTTTTT. This chain connects TRBV7-9 to TRBJ2-2; no firm D call. This CDR3 comprises 15 residues. Trimming removed 5 bases at V and 1 base at J, with 11 bases between. CDR1 is SEHNR and CDR2 is FQNEAQ in the germline V gene (reference sequence).